This TCR beta chain originates from a study of blood T cells in healthy people across ages. The junction had 8 bases not matched to a gene; V was cut back by 9 bases and J by 3 bases. The CDR3 is made up of 14 amino acids. The germline V gene has CDR1 LNHNV and CDR2 YYDKDF (reference sequence). Alongside a J-beta primer mix, a sample-barcoded 5' primer served in a second PCR lasting roughly 6 to 11 cycles. MiXCR, run by TCRdb on the 5' RACE reads, gives a single entry per CDR3 protein. The sample includes 540,000 or so distinct CDR3 sequences, roughly 43% of them seen just once. Each sample provided at least 6 micrograms of extracted total RNA.

The specimen was blood. The TCR was taken from a man older than 75 in good health. The chain couples TRBV15 to TRBJ2-7; 10 bases align to TRBD1. The CDR3 is CATAAGDRGYEQYF. The CDR3 DNA reads as TGTGCCACAGCAGCAGGGGACAGGGGCTACGAGCAGTACTTC. The variable domain in full, with the rest retrieved from reference TRBV15 and TRBJ2-7, is DAMVIQNPRYQVTQFGKPVTLSCSQTLNHNVMYWYQQKSSQAPKLLFHYYDKDFNNEADTPDNFQSRRPNTSFCFLDIRSPGLGDTAMYLCATAAGDRGYEQYFGPGTRLTVT.